Listed here are 2 T cell receptor beta chains from one sample, sequenced in a study of cytomegalovirus exposure and HLA in healthy donors. In the PCR, 60 Vbeta and 13 Jbeta primers were used. TCRdb keeps only in-frame clones here, not all; method: immunoSEQ multiplex PCR. The profile covers approximately 190,000 clones, with around 80% appearing a single time and about 1.7% taken by the ten largest. Sequencing was carried out using PBMCs. These TCRs come from a woman aged 18 to 35 in good health and CMV-seronegative.

The chain employs TRBV25-1 and TRBJ1-3; D possibly corresponds to TRBD1 (5 bases). The CDR3 contains 17 residues. CDR1 and CDR2 from the germline V gene are MGHDK and SYGVNS. The ends were cut back, 3 bases at V and 0 bases at J, with 15 bases in the middle. The chain's CDR3 is CASSDSQGEDSGNTIYF. In DNA form, the CDR3 reads TGTGCCAGCAGTGACTCCCAGGGTGAGGACTCTGGAAACACCATATATTTT.

The chain links TRBV28 to TRBJ2-1; no definite D call. Trimming cost V 6 bases and J 0 bases, with 6 bases left between them. CDR3 size: 13 residues. Germline V lookup: CDR1 MDHEN, CDR2 SYDVKM. The CDR3 here is CASRSRSYNEQFF. The CDR3 bases are TGTGCCAGCAGGAGTCGCTCCTACAATGAGCAGTTCTTC. The variable domain in full, completed from reference TRBV28 and TRBJ2-1, reads DVKVTQSSRYLVKRTGEKVFLECVQDMDHENMFWYRQDPGLGLRLIYFSYDVKMKEKGDIPEGYSVSREKKERFSLILESASTNQTSMYLCASRSRSYNEQFFGPGTRLTVL.